This T cell receptor (beta chain) comes out of a study of identical twins. The CDR3 has 16 residues. CDR1 and CDR2 (germline): SQVTM, ANQGSEA. V shed 3 bases, J shed 2 bases, and the junction held 6 bases outside the gene matches. Each CDR3 protein is one row after TCRdb ran MiXCR on the 5' RACE reads. The data hold more than 600,000 distinct CDR3 sequences, with approximately 18% observed a single time. This sample was shared with a second study, whose subject was T cells expressing NK-cell markers.

V and J are TRBV29-1 and TRBJ2-1; 11 positions agree with TRBD2. The origin of this receptor is a woman under 30 in good health. The source material was PBMCs. The CDR3 region has the DNA TGCAGCGTTGATAGCGTTAGCGGGAGGGCCTACAATGAGCAGTTCTTC. Protein: CSVDSVSGRAYNEQFF.